Below, one T cell receptor beta chain is given with its context. This entry is derived from a study of blood T cell repertoires in COVID-19. Overall study: COVID-19 samples from acute and convalescent phases originated in the United States, Italy and Spain. Sources were T cells, B-cell-depleted T cells, or PBMCs; the material itself was cDNA or gDNA.

V lost 4 bases and J 4 bases, leaving 13 bases between the germline ends. The CDR3 totals 14 residues. The germline CDR1 and CDR2 sequences are LNHDA and SQIVND (reference sequence). In the original processing: Using reference gene primer amplification, nucleated cell counts were estimated. The table came from immunoSEQ multiplex PCR; TCRdb's copy has only in-frame clones and leaves some out. V and J calls and clone size are as listed in that table; D and trimming were resolved from the DNA. Found here are 200,000 to 250,000 clones, more than 75% of them singletons; the top ten hold around 2.8%. The sample taken for sequencing was peripheral blood. V is TRBV19 and J is TRBJ1-2; a possible D gene is TRBD1 (5 bases). This receptor was taken from a woman between 25 and 40 years old who had recovered from COVID-19. In DNA form, the CDR3 reads TGTGCCAGTAGTACGGGGGGGTTCGCCTATGGCTACACCTTC. Residues: CASSTGGFAYGYTF.